Sequencing of this T cell receptor (beta chain) was carried out in a study of CD8+ T cells in alopecia areata. CDR1 and CDR2 from the germline V gene are GTSNPN and SVGIG (reference sequence). CDR3 size: 15 residues. V dropped 2 bases and J dropped 0 bases, with 13 bases sitting between them. Following RNA extraction, reverse transcription yielded cDNA that acted as the sequencing template. Method: immunoSEQ multiplex PCR; TCRdb's copy keeps in-frame clones and lacks some. The sample holds 90,000 to 130,000 clones, around 53% seen once. The treatment denotes: oral pan-JAK inhibitor, 5-10 mg twice daily. From alopecia areata patients, lesional scalp punch biopsies and peripheral blood were collected. The study, taken as a whole, reports: Scalp clonality, together with expanded CD8+ clones among the top 100, fell significantly with tofacitinib. In blood and scalp, many expanded lesional clones persisted during tofacitinib.

Remarks on this clone: Its antigen is undetermined.

Sequencing used CD8+ T cells sorted from blood, obtained at week 24, from a patient treated with tofacitinib. This TCR was recovered from a human donor with alopecia areata. The genes are TRBV30 and TRBJ1-1, with a weak D call TRBD1 (5 bases). In DNA form, the CDR3 reads TGTGCCTGGAGTTTACTAACAGGCGTGAACACTGAAGCTTTCTTT. It codes for CAWSLLTGVNTEAFF.